The T cell receptor beta chain under discussion was sequenced for a study of beta chain features in type 1 diabetes. Every isolated RNA sample was fully reverse transcribed, so sequencing captured expressed TCRB transcripts. Deep immunoSEQ sequencing covered naive, central memory and regulatory T cell samples. The method was immunoSEQ multiplex PCR; TCRdb's version includes in-frame clones alone and lacks a portion of them. There are 620,000 or so clones in the sample; roughly 16% occur only once, and around 0.1% lies in the top ten. With 0 bases removed from V and 5 bases from J, the gap between germline ends came to 5 bases. The germline V gene has CDR1 LGHNA and CDR2 YSLEER. This CDR3 is 13 amino acids long.

This clonotype was sampled from a man in his late teens or twenties in good health. Sample: naive CD4+ T cells from blood. This rearrangement joins TRBV4-3 to TRBJ1-5; D not resolved. CDR3 coding DNA: TGCGCCAGCAGCCAAGATATGGATCAGCCCCAGCATTTT. Protein: CASSQDMDQPQHF.